This T cell receptor beta chain was documented in a study of cytomegalovirus exposure and HLA in healthy donors. CDR1 and CDR2 (germline): SGHTA, FQGNSA. The CDR3 is 15 amino acids. The ends lost 4 bases at V and 5 bases at J; junction bases unmatched: 7. General observations from the study: Most of the TCR beta V segments (in an earlier analysis) were productive either about 87% or about 30% of the time.

Notes on this clone: Antigen specificity is unknown.

Both 60 Vbeta primers and 13 Jbeta primers went into the PCR. Clones were sequenced by immunoSEQ multiplex PCR, and TCRdb holds only the in-frame ones, with some missing. The profile shows some 180,000 clones, around 77% of them singletons. Donors had nominal health at sampling but likely had unrecorded immune exposures. The sequencing sample was made of PBMCs. This clonotype was sampled from a young man in good health and CMV-seronegative. The J gene is TRBJ2-4, the V gene TRBV7-2; 8 bases map to TRBD1. The CDR3 loop reads CASSYPRGQENIQYF. CDR3 coding DNA: TGTGCCAGCAGCTATCCCAGGGGGCAGGAAAACATTCAGTACTTC.